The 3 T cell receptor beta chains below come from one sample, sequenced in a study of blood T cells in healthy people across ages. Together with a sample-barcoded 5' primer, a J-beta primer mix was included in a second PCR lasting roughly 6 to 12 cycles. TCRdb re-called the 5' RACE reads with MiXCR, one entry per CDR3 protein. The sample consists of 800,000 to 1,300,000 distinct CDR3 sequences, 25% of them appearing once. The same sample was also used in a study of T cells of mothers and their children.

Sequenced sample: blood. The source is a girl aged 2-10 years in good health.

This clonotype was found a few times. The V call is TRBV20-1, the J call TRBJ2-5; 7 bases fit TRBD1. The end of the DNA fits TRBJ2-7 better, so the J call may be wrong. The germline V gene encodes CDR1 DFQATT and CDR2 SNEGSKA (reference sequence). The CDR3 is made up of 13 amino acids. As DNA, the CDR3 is TGCAGTGCTAGCGGGGACAGTCCCCCCGAGCAGTACTTC. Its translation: CSASGDSPPEQYF.

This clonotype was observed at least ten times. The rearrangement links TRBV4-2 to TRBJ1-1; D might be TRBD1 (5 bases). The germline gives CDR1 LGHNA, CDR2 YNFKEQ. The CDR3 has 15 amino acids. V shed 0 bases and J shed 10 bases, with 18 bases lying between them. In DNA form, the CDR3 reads TGTGCCAGCAGCCAAGATCATCATCCGGGGCCCGGAGCTTTCTTT. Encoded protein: CASSQDHHPGPGAFF.

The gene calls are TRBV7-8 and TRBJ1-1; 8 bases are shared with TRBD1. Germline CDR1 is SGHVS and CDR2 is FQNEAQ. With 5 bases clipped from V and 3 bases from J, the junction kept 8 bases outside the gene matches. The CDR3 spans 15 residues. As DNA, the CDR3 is TGTGCCAGCAGCAGAGTTGGACAGGGTTACACTGAAGCTTTCTTT. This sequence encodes CASSRVGQGYTEAFF. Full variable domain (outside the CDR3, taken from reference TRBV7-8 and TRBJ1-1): GAGVSQSPRYKVAKRGQDVALRCDPISGHVSLFWYQQALGQGPEFLTYFQNEAQLDKSGLPSDRFFAERPEGSVSTLKIQRTQQEDSAVYLCASSRVGQGYTEAFFGQGTRLTVV.